The rows below give T cell receptor beta chains drawn from one sample of a study of blood T cell repertoires in COVID-19. Data came from immunoSEQ multiplex PCR; TCRdb stores just in-frame clones and leaves some out. The data contain fewer than 60,000 clones, around 83% of them singletons. The sample consisted of peripheral blood. Receptors originate from a man in his 70s with active COVID-19. CDR3s include the opening cysteine and the closing phenylalanine or tryptophan. The D gene is left open where the match is weak. For some rows the clone size is stated as once, few or many, or as a class when expanded; others skip it.

>-|TRBV2|-|TRBJ1-3
CASSDRGDTIYF
TGTGCCAGCAGTGACAGGGGAGACACCATATATTTT
>-|TRBV5-1|-|TRBJ2-5
CASSLGVRTDLLETQYF
TGCGCCAGCAGCTTGGGGGTTCGGACAGACCTCCTAGAGACCCAGTACTTC
>-|TRBV5-4|TRBD2|TRBJ2-3
CASSLGFGGGTDTQYF
TGTGCCAGCAGCTTGGGATTCGGCGGGGGTACAGATACGCAGTATTTT
>-|TRBV12-3/TRBV12-4|-|TRBJ2-7
CASRQGYEQYF
TGTGCCAGCAGGCAGGGCTACGAGCAGTACTTC
>-|TRBV5-5|-|TRBJ2-3
CASSAGIRGSTDTQYF
TGTGCCAGCAGCGCGGGGATCCGAGGGAGCACAGATACGCAGTATTTT
>-|TRBV19|-|TRBJ1-2
CASSPRGQGGYGYTF
TGTGCCAGTAGCCCTCGGGGTCAAGGAGGATATGGCTACACCTTC
>-|TRBV6-1|TRBD1|TRBJ2-2
CASSDRQGGGELFF
TGTGCCAGCAGTGACCGACAGGGGGGCGGGGAGCTGTTTTTT
>-|TRBV5-1|TRBD1|TRBJ1-2
CASSLGGTADNYGYTF
TGCGCCAGCAGCTTGGGAGGGACAGCCGATAACTATGGCTACACCTTC
>-|TRBV5-4|TRBD1|TRBJ2-1
CASRAGQGTHNEQFF
TGTGCCAGCAGAGCGGGACAGGGGACACACAATGAGCAGTTCTTC
>-|TRBV30|TRBD1|TRBJ1-2
CAWREQGADYGYTF
TGTGCCTGGAGAGAGCAGGGGGCGGACTATGGCTACACCTTC
>-|TRBV7-8|TRBD2|TRBJ2-1
CASSLGGGEQFF
TGTGCCAGCAGCTTAGGCGGGGGGGAGCAGTTCTTC
>-|TRBV10-3|-|TRBJ2-7
CAISEPTRSSYEQYF
TGTGCCATCAGTGAGCCGACTAGGAGCTCCTACGAGCAGTACTTC
>-|TRBV10-3|-|TRBJ1-3
CAISESPTAGNTIYF
TGTGCCATCAGTGAGTCCCCCACGGCTGGAAACACCATATATTTT
>once|TRBV27|-|TRBJ1-3
CASRLKLRGNTIYF
TGTGCCAGCCGTCTTAAGCTTAGAGGAAACACCATATATTTT
>-|TRBV2|TRBD1|TRBJ2-7
CAGDRGRYVDEQYF
TGTGCCGGGGACAGGGGGCGTTATGTCGACGAGCAGTACTTC
>-|TRBV5-1|-|TRBJ2-3
CASSSSGGTDTQYF
TGCGCCAGCAGCTCATCCGGGGGCACAGATACGCAGTATTTT
>-|TRBV7-6|TRBD1|TRBJ1-4
CASSSGTALKEKLFF
TGTGCCAGCAGCTCCGGGACAGCTCTTAAAGAAAAACTGTTTTTT
>-|TRBV7-9|-|TRBJ1-4
CASSSPGGLNEKLFF
TGTGCCAGCAGCTCCCCGGGAGGCCTCAATGAAAAACTGTTTTTT
>-|TRBV6-2/TRBV6-3|TRBD2|TRBJ2-3
CASSQRGIPDTQYF
TGTGCCAGCAGCCAGCGGGGCATTCCAGATACGCAGTATTTT
>-|TRBV30|-|TRBJ1-2
CAWSDNFGGAIYGYTF
TGTGCCTGGAGTGATAATTTTGGGGGGGCGATCTATGGCTACACCTTC
>-|TRBV5-1|-|TRBJ2-5
CASGRPGEETQYF
TGCGCCAGCGGACGACCAGGGGAAGAGACCCAGTACTTC
>-|TRBV7-8|-|TRBJ1-5
CASSLDLGGQPQHF
TGTGCCAGCAGCTTAGATTTAGGAGGTCAGCCCCAGCATTTT
>-|TRBV4-1|TRBD1|TRBJ1-4
CASSLQGSNEKLFF
TGCGCCAGCAGCCTACAGGGGTCTAATGAAAAACTGTTTTTT
>-|TRBV11-3|-|TRBJ2-2
CASSLTGTGELFF
TGTGCCAGCAGCTTGACTGGGACCGGGGAGCTGTTTTTT
>-|TRBV7-2|-|TRBJ1-1
CASSLGTLYNRRMNTEAFF
TGTGCCAGCAGCTTGGGCACACTCTATAACCGAAGGATGAACACTGAAGCTTTCTTT
>-|TRBV7-9|TRBD1|TRBJ1-2
CARLNRDRRFYGYTF
TGTGCCAGACTCAACCGGGACAGGAGATTCTATGGCTACACCTTC
>-|TRBV7-5|-|TRBJ2-1
CVRSFGGGDYNEQFF
TGTGTCAGAAGCTTTGGGGGGGGAGATTACAATGAGCAGTTCTTC
>few|TRBV18|-|TRBJ1-5
CASSPRGSNQPQHF
TGTGCCAGCTCACCAAGGGGAAGCAATCAGCCCCAGCATTTT
>-|TRBV28|TRBD1|TRBJ1-2
CASRTPGQGGGYTF
TGTGCCAGCAGAACTCCGGGACAGGGGGGTGGCTACACCTTC
>-|TRBV4-1|-|TRBJ1-1
CASSPLGGGRGTEAFF
TGCGCCAGCAGCCCCCTGGGCGGGGGTCGGGGGACTGAAGCTTTCTTT
>-|TRBV3-1/TRBV3-2|-|TRBJ2-7
CASSQATRGQYF
TGTGCCAGCAGCCAAGCGACCAGGGGGCAGTACTTC
>-|TRBV3-1/TRBV3-2|TRBD1|TRBJ2-7
CASSQAGQGAFYEQYF
TGTGCCAGCAGCCAAGCAGGACAGGGGGCTTTCTACGAGCAGTACTTC
>-|TRBV27|-|TRBJ2-5
CASSFQGLQRETQYF
TGTGCCAGCAGCTTCCAGGGACTCCAGAGGGAGACCCAGTACTTC